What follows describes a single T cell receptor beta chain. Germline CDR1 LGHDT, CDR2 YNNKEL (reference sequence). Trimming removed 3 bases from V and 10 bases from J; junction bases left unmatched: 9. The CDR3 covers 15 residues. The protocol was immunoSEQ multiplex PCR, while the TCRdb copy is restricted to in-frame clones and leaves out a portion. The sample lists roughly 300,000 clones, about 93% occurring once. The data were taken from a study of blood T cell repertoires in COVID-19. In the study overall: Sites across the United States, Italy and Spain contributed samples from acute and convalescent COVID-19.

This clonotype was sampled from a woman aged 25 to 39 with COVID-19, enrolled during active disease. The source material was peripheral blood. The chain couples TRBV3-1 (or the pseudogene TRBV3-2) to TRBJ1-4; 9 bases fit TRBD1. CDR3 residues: CASSQPGTGSRKLFF. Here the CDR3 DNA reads TGTGCCAGCAGCCAGCCCGGGACAGGGTCCAGAAAACTGTTTTTT.